A single TCR beta chain is shown here with its context. Its target is not known. This entry is derived from a study of shared clonotypes between healthy human individuals. Study-wide results and caveats: On the whole, naive subsets had larger estimated richness than memory subsets had. Depth of sequencing was expected to influence donor clonotype sharing.

Using immunoSEQ multiplex PCR, the repertoire was profiled, and TCRdb retains in-frame clones only, with some absent. The repertoire has millions of clones, roughly 93% of them found once; the top ten carry 0.39%. Germline V CDR1 and CDR2: SGDLS, YYNGEE. Trimming left V 4 bases short and J 1 base short, with 21 bases between. There are 18 residues in the CDR3. The TCR was taken from a young man in good health. Some clones in this sample may be carry-over from other donors' samples. This rearrangement joins TRBV9 to TRBJ2-1, with TRBD2 as a possible D gene (5 bases). The sequenced sample consisted of naive CD4+ T cells from PBMCs. Noted subset: CD45RA+ positively selected. CDR3 protein: CASSISSAEWMSYNEQFF. The CDR3 nucleotides are TGTGCCAGCAGCATATCCTCAGCGGAGTGGATGTCCTACAATGAGCAGTTCTTC. The full variable domain, completed using reference TRBV9 and TRBJ2-1, is DSGVTQTPKHLITATGQRVTLRCSPRSGDLSVYWYQQSLDQGLQFLIQYYNGEERAKGNILERFSAQQFPDLHSELNLSSLELGDSALYFCASSISSAEWMSYNEQFFGPGTRLTVL.